These 21 T cell receptor beta chains came from one sample sequenced in a study of technical replicates of blood from a handful of donors. Produced via immunoSEQ multiplex PCR; TCRdb's table is partial and in-frame only. Of almost 70,000 clones listed, 92% are singletons. Sequenced material: T cells isolated from PBMCs. Receptors originate from a human donor in good health.

This sequence joins TRBV9 and TRBJ1-2, with D tentatively TRBD1 (5 bases). The length of the CDR3 is 13 residues. Germline V gives CDR1 SGDLS, CDR2 YYNGEE. The V end lost 4 bases, the J end lost 5 bases, and 12 bases lay between the germline ends. CDR3 in amino acids: CASSPSSGYGYTF. The CDR3 DNA reads as TGTGCCAGCAGCCCCTCCTCAGGGTATGGCTACACCTTC. The full variable domain, in which reference TRBV9 and TRBJ1-2 provide the parts outside the CDR3, is DSGVTQTPKHLITATGQRVTLRCSPRSGDLSVYWYQQSLDQGLQFLIQYYNGEERAKGNILERFSAQQFPDLHSELNLSSLELGDSALYFCASSPSSGYGYTFGSGTRLTVV.

The genes are TRBV6-6 and TRBJ2-2; 7 nucleotides match TRBD2. CDR3 length equals 15 residues. In germline, CDR1 is MNHNY, CDR2 SVGAGI (reference sequence). V trimming: 0 bases; J trimming: 4 bases; junction bases outside the gene matches: 2. In DNA, the CDR3 is TGTGCCAGCAGTTACTCCGGGGAGGGCACCGGGGAGCTGTTTTTT. Residues: CASSYSGEGTGELFF.

The chain recombines TRBV7-2 with TRBJ2-3; the D gene is possibly TRBD2 (7 bases). The CDR3 sequence is 15 residues long. Trimming took 1 base from V and 6 from J, leaving 14 bases between them. Germline CDR1 SGHTA, CDR2 FQGNSA. The DNA for the CDR3 is TGTGCCAGCAGCTTAGGGCGGGAGAGGGGGGATACGCAGTATTTT. Protein product: CASSLGRERGDTQYF.

The chain uses TRBV4-1 and TRBJ2-3; 9 nucleotides align to TRBD2. Per germline, CDR1 MGHRA and CDR2 YSYEKL. The ends lost 2 bases at V and 4 bases at J; junction bases unmatched: 7. The CDR3 length is 16 residues. The CDR3 DNA sequence: TGCGCCAGCAGCCAAAGCGGTAGCGGGAGACCAGATACGCAGTATTTT. It translates to CASSQSGSGRPDTQYF.

The V and J genes are TRBV11-2 and TRBJ2-2; 7 bases fit TRBD2. The CDR3 consists of 16 residues. Germline V gives CDR1 SGHAT, CDR2 FQNNGV. Trimming removed 5 bases from V and 1 base from J; junction bases left unmatched: 7. The CDR3 protein is CASSRSPGGNTGELFF. The CDR3 nucleotides read TGTGCCAGCAGCCGCTCGCCGGGGGGGAACACCGGGGAGCTGTTTTTT.

The chain combines TRBV19 with TRBJ2-2, with no clear D. This CDR3 has 13 amino acids. Germline V gene sequence: CDR1 LNHDA, CDR2 SQIVND (reference sequence). V dropped 2 bases and J dropped 4 bases, with 5 bases sitting between them. CDR3 coding DNA: TGTGCCAGTAGTATATATATCACCGGGGAGCTGTTTTTT. The encoded protein is CASSIYITGELFF.

This clone was detected only a few times. This chain uses TRBV5-1 with TRBJ1-2; D remains ambiguous. The germline V and J ends were trimmed by 0 bases and 2 bases, with 8 bases remaining between them. The CDR3 totals 14 residues. Germline loops: CDR1 SGHRS, CDR2 YFSETQ. The CDR3 loop reads CASSLDRRNYGYTF. In DNA form, the CDR3 reads TGCGCCAGCAGCTTGGACCGCAGAAACTATGGCTACACCTTC.

The V call is TRBV13, the J call TRBJ2-5; 9 bases map to TRBD2. The CDR3 runs to 16 residues. The V gene's germline CDR1 is PRHDT and CDR2 FYEKMQ (reference sequence). With V trimmed by 1 base and J by 4 bases, 7 bases remained unmatched. CDR3 DNA sequence: TGTGCCAGCAGCTTAGAACGGCTAGCGGGAACAGAGACCCAGTACTTC. It codes for CASSLERLAGTETQYF.

Written as DNA, the CDR3 is TGTGCCAGCAGCGGGGGTTGGACAAATCTTAGGAACACCATATATTTT. Translating gives CASSGGWTNLRNTIYF. V is TRBV9 and J is TRBJ1-3; D might be TRBD1 (5 bases). Trimming took 3 bases from V and 7 from J, leaving 20 bases between them. Per the germline V gene, CDR1 is SGDLS and CDR2 is YYNGEE. The CDR3 is 16 residues long.

The chain joins TRBV9 to TRBJ2-5, with D perhaps TRBD1 (5 bases). Germline V gene data show CDR1 as SGDLS and CDR2 as YYNGEE. Trimming stripped 2 bases from V and 5 bases from J, with 10 bases between. This CDR3 comprises 13 residues. DNA for the CDR3: TGTGCCAGCAGCGTGGCAGGGTCGGAGACCCAGTACTTC. This sequence encodes CASSVAGSETQYF.

The V call is TRBV11-2, the J call TRBJ2-7, with 7 bases aligning to TRBD1. The V gene's germline CDR1 is SGHAT and CDR2 FQNNGV. The junction had 8 bases not matched to a gene; V was cut back by 5 bases and J by 1 base. The CDR3 runs 15 residues. In nucleotides, the CDR3 is TGTGCCAGCAGCCTCGCCGGGACAGCTTCCTACGAGCAGTACTTC. Translation: CASSLAGTASYEQYF.

The rearrangement joins TRBV11-2 to TRBJ2-5; TRBD2 is a possible D gene (5 bases). This CDR3 is 15 amino acids long. V was clipped by 5 bases and J by 2 bases, with 15 bases between them. The germline CDR1 and CDR2 sequences are SGHAT and FQNNGV. CDR3 nucleotide sequence: TGTGCCAGCAGCCTGCCGTGGGAGCCGCAAGAGACCCAGTACTTC. It encodes CASSLPWEPQETQYF.

This clone showed up just once. V usage is TRBV19 and J usage is TRBJ2-7, with 9 nucleotides matching TRBD1. J was trimmed by 1 base and V by 4 bases; bases with no gene match: 2. Germline CDR1 is LNHDA and CDR2 is SQIVND (reference sequence). This CDR3 contains 14 residues. CDR3 protein: CASSRGTGSYEQYF. The DNA of the CDR3 is TGTGCCAGTAGTAGAGGGACAGGGTCCTACGAGCAGTACTTC.

In its sample, this clone was seen once. The chain couples TRBV11-2 to TRBJ2-3, with 16 bases fitting TRBD2. V lost 4 bases to trimming and J lost 2 bases; unmatched junction nucleotides: 3. This CDR3 region has 17 residues. CDR1 is SGHAT and CDR2 is FQNNGV in the germline V gene. The CDR3: CASSSGTSGGVTDTQYF. Written as DNA, the CDR3 is TGTGCCAGCAGCTCAGGGACTAGCGGGGGGGTCACAGATACGCAGTATTTT.

This clone was observed a single time. The chain recombines TRBV4-3 with TRBJ2-7; 11 bases are shared with TRBD2. The CDR3 runs 15 residues. Germline CDR1 reads LGHNA; CDR2 reads YSLEER. The J segment lost 3 bases and the V segment lost 3 bases, leaving 4 bases of the junction unmatched. CDR3 coding DNA: TGCGCCAGCAGCCAGGGACTAGCGGTAAACTACGAGCAGTACTTC. Its translation: CASSQGLAVNYEQYF.

V and J are TRBV7-3 and TRBJ2-1; 10 bases are shared with TRBD1. The V gene end was trimmed by 5 bases and the J gene end by 8 bases; junction bases not matched to a gene: 9. The CDR3 sequence is 15 residues long. Germline V lookup: CDR1 SGHTA, CDR2 FQGTGA. The CDR3 sequence is CASSATGGNLDEQFF. The CDR3 nucleotides are TGTGCCAGCAGCGCGACAGGGGGCAATCTCGATGAGCAGTTCTTC.

The chain joins TRBV19 to TRBJ2-7, with D possibly TRBD1 on 5 matching bases. V lost 3 bases and J 0 bases, leaving 9 bases between the germline ends. The CDR3 extends over 14 amino acids. Per germline, CDR1 LNHDA and CDR2 SQIVND (reference sequence). As DNA, the CDR3 is TGTGCCAGTAGTATCGACAGAGGCTCCTACGAGCAGTACTTC. It yields the protein CASSIDRGSYEQYF.

The chain couples TRBV19 to TRBJ2-5; D uncertain. CDR3 length equals 13 residues. CDR1 is LNHDA and CDR2 is SQIVND in the germline V gene (reference sequence). V was pared by 5 bases and J by 5 bases, with 12 bases between. The CDR3 coding sequence is TGTGCCAGTAGTGCTCCAGGATTGGAGACCCAGTACTTC. Its translation: CASSAPGLETQYF.

The chain recombines TRBV2 with TRBJ1-3; tentative D call: TRBD1 (5 bases). The CDR3 is 14 amino acids. The V gene's germline CDR1 is SNHLY and CDR2 FYNNEI. Trimming shortened V by 6 bases and J by 2 bases, and 11 bases separated the two germline ends. The CDR3 sequence is CASRQVSTGNTIYF. In DNA, the CDR3 is TGTGCCAGCAGACAGGTATCGACTGGAAACACCATATATTTT.

CDR3 loop: CASSSRGGAMTEAFF. The CDR3 nucleotides read TGCGCCAGCAGCTCCCGGGGGGGGGCAATGACTGAAGCTTTCTTT. V gene TRBV4-1 combines with J gene TRBJ1-1, with D possibly being TRBD1 (6 bases). The CDR3 consists of 15 residues. Germline V gene sequence: CDR1 MGHRA, CDR2 YSYEKL. The V gene lost 5 bases and the J gene lost 5 bases, with 18 bases spanning the gap.

The genes are TRBV6-5 and TRBJ2-2; D is possibly TRBD1 (6 bases). Germline V gene lookup returns CDR1 MNHEY and CDR2 SVGAGI. The V end was cut by 9 bases, the J end by 5 bases, with 16 bases between. The length of the CDR3 is 14 residues. Written as DNA, the CDR3 is TGTGCCAGTACAATACAGGGAAGGACCGGGGAGCTGTTTTTT. Translation: CASTIQGRTGELFF.